This TCR beta chain derives from a study of post-analysis software for immune sequencing data. This clonotype was picked up a small number of times. Antigen unknown. Germline V gene data show CDR1 as DFQATT and CDR2 as SNEGSKA (reference sequence). This CDR3 region has 16 residues. V dropped 3 bases and J dropped 3; count of bases not matched to a gene: 11. cDNA libraries of TCR beta carried unique molecular identifiers. From the PCR reads, TCRdb called clonotypes with MiXCR, one entry per CDR3 protein. The sample lists around 700,000 distinct CDR3 sequences; roughly three fifths were seen once. Findings and limits, study-wide: Diversity measured as normalized Chao1 was significantly lower in multiple sclerosis patients than in controls. Patients used a few TRBV segments, including TRBV5-6, TRBV5-1 and TRBV20-1, more often than controls.

V and J are TRBV20-1 and TRBJ2-3; TRBD1 agrees at 8 bases. What was sequenced was blood. The sequence came from a girl aged 2-15 years with multiple sclerosis. This CDR3 reads CSASPLDRAVTDTQYF. The DNA for the CDR3 is TGCAGTGCTAGTCCCTTGGACAGGGCGGTAACAGATACGCAGTATTTT.